This T cell receptor beta chain was identified during a study of shared clonotypes between healthy human individuals (dated by TCRdb to the early 2020s). As for the study more broadly: A few men and two women, aged 18 to 49 years, made up the cohort. To estimate repertoire size and how much clonotype sharing occurs between individuals, the study deeply sequenced the blood TCR repertoires of roughly 5 healthy adults. To increase sequencing depth and limit assay-specific biases, different laboratories used diverse techniques to prepare libraries and sequence TCR repertoires. Each donor's leukapheresis produced roughly between about 0.9 and 9.5 billion PBMCs. Summary of the overall study and its limitations: Because the study included a small number of donors, the genetic and exposure-history diversity represented was limited. Sampling was restricted to blood, and TCR repertoires in tissue are likely to differ from TCR repertoires in blood. Based on pairwise subsampling, the degree of clonotype sharing among donors was expected to be affected by sequencing depth.

Notes on this clone: The antigen it binds to is not known. No base quality information exists; no much larger clone differs at one position.

TCR CDR3 regions were amplified from genomic DNA by multiplex PCR using the deep immunoSEQ assay. Extracted genomic DNA from each cell subset was distributed evenly across all wells of several immunoSEQ 96-well plates, and each plate was treated as a replicate. For unsorted PBMC, around 310 ng of genomic DNA, equivalent to tens of thousands of T cell genomes, went into each replicate PCR. Genomic DNA from unsorted PBMC was sequenced over ten immunoSEQ deep assay plates. Purified libraries were measured with a Qubit 3.0 fluorometer, size-checked on a Bioanalyzer 2100, and measured again with the KAPA Library Quantification kit. Every immunoSEQ 96-well plate was sequenced on a dedicated single-read 150-cycle Illumina NextSeq 550 flow cell. The study's own analysis went as follows. Because the immunoSEQ output included only junctional sequences and no quality scores, the filtering could not be the same as the filtering used for full-length reads. To assign V/J genes and CDR3, sequences were annotated using PyIR, a Python wrapper for IgBLAST v1.9, with IMGT germline references. Any read was removed if the V/J assignment was weak (E-value above 1e-6), the CDR3 was missing, or the read contained stop codons, out-of-frame junctions, or ambiguous translated residues. V3J clonotypes were defined as sequences sharing the same inferred V gene, J gene, and CDR3 amino acid sequence. Percentage overlap between repertoires was computed as shared unique clonotypes divided by the size of the smaller repertoire. Richness of each repertoire was evaluated using RTK rarefaction, the Chao1 estimator, and Recon v2.1 estimates of unobserved clonotypes. TCRdb holds this immuneACCESS table with in-frame rearrangements only. Some clones are missing; in checked studies, unresolved V genes explain under half, and the rest has no known cause. V and J calls and clone size are copied from that table; D and trimming were computed from the DNA. The sample table shows approximately 480,000 clones, and approximately 79% are seen once. Approximately 12% of the sample belongs to the ten largest clones.

The CDR3 measures 13 amino acids from cysteine to phenylalanine. Of the read, only the CDR3 DNA is kept; its 39 bases are in frame from base 1. The V end gives up 5 bases and the J end 1 base, leaving 1 base in the junction not matched to a gene. According to the germline V gene, CDR1 reads SGHRS and CDR2 reads YFSETQ. Donors were healthy HIV-negative adults with no recently reported acute infections or vaccinations. Every donor was a Caucasian adult residing in Nashville, Tennessee, USA. In the unsorted samples, 85 million to 100 million PBMCs were counted, and genomic DNA was extracted using the QIAamp DNA Blood Mini kit. Blood was collected by leukapheresis, and PBMCs were isolated by Ficoll-Histopaque density gradient centrifugation and then cryopreserved in liquid nitrogen vapor phase.

The source is a woman aged 40 to 50 in good health. Some clones in this sample may be carry-over from other donors' samples. The sample comprised PBMCs. This chain is built from TRBV5-1 and TRBJ2-3; 7 bases in the junction line up with TRBD1. The base sequence is TGCGCCAGCAGGGGACAGCGCACAGATACGCAGTATTTT. Its translation is CASRGQRTDTQYF.